The T cell receptor beta chain under discussion was sequenced for a study of shared clonotypes between healthy human individuals. Sequencing used immunoSEQ multiplex PCR; TCRdb keeps in-frame clones, though not all of them. Seen here are millions of clones, less than 95% observed once, and the top ten hold roughly 1.1%. Losses at the gene ends were 7 bases for V and 5 bases for J; bases not matched to a gene: 6. The CDR3 runs 14 residues. Germline V CDR1 and CDR2: MNHEY, SMNVEV (reference sequence). Naivety among CD8 cells was defined by CD45RO negativity and positive CCR7 selection, thereby excluding terminally differentiated effector memory CD45RA+ cells.

This receptor was identified in a man between 18 and 29 years old in good health. Sequencing input: naive CD8+ T cells sorted from blood. The chain uses TRBV27 and TRBJ2-2; 8 positions agree with TRBD1. CDR3 residues: CASKVQGVTGELFF. The CDR3 region has the DNA TGTGCCAGCAAAGTACAGGGGGTAACCGGGGAGCTGTTTTTT.